This T cell receptor beta chain was sequenced in a study of radiotherapy plus CTLA-4 blockade in lung cancer. General observations from the study: There was expansion of tumor-derived TCR clones in blood after radiotherapy plus ipilimumab.

Method: immunoSEQ multiplex PCR; TCRdb's copy keeps in-frame clones and lacks some. This sample has around 70,000 clones, with 87% found just once. As regards this clone: Antigen: not known.

Germline assignment: CDR1 MDHEN and CDR2 SYDVKM. CDR3 length: 11 residues. V lost 5 bases and J 10 bases, leaving 11 bases between the germline ends. V gene TRBV28 combines with J gene TRBJ1-1; D is possibly TRBD1 (6 bases). The source of this sequence is a human donor with non-small cell lung cancer that progressed on radiotherapy plus ipilimumab. This material consisted of peripheral blood, taken from a patient treated with radiotherapy plus ipilimumab. This CDR3 reads CASSLTGGAFF. For the CDR3, the DNA is TGTGCCAGCAGTCTGACAGGAGGAGCTTTCTTT.